This passage covers 22 T cell receptor beta chains from one sample sequenced in a study of cytomegalovirus exposure and HLA in healthy donors. The PCR employed 60 Vbeta primers together with 13 Jbeta primers. Assay: immunoSEQ multiplex PCR; the TCRdb copy retains only in-frame clones and omits some. The table records some 98,000 clones, around 70% of them present only once. Material for sequencing was PBMCs. Receptor source: a man aged 50 to 59 in good health and CMV-seronegative.

The chain employs TRBV5-4 and TRBJ2-3; TRBD2 agrees at 9 bases. The V gene end was trimmed by 0 bases and the J gene end by 0 bases; junction bases not matched to a gene: 2. From germline, CDR1 is SGHNT and CDR2 YYREEE (reference sequence). CDR3 size: 16 residues. The CDR3 region is CASSLGGTSSTDTQYF. CDR3 in DNA: TGTGCCAGCAGCTTGGGCGGGACTAGCAGCACAGATACGCAGTATTTT.

The rearrangement uses TRBV6-5 and TRBJ1-5, with 7 bases lining up with TRBD1. The CDR3 loop spans 15 amino acids. The trim removed 4 bases at V and 6 bases at J, leaving 9 bases unmatched. The germline gives CDR1 MNHEY, CDR2 SVGAGI. The CDR3 nucleotides are TGTGCCAGCAGTTTCGGACAGGCCACCGGTCAGCCCCAGCATTTT. It yields the protein CASSFGQATGQPQHF.

The chain combines TRBV29-1 with TRBJ2-1, with D possibly being TRBD2 (7 bases). Per the germline V gene, CDR1 is SQVTM and CDR2 is ANQGSEA. The CDR3 loop spans 16 amino acids. The V end lost 6 bases, the J end lost 8 bases, and 26 bases lay between the germline ends. The CDR3 reads CSVGGGEGLKGDEQFF. The CDR3 DNA reads as TGCAGCGTGGGAGGGGGAGAGGGGCTAAAGGGCGATGAGCAGTTCTTC.

The rearrangement joins TRBV30 to TRBJ1-6; 7 bases are a match to TRBD1. CDR1 and CDR2 from the germline V gene are GTSNPN and SVGIG (reference sequence). CDR3 length: 16 residues. Unmatched junction bases numbered 10, after V lost 3 bases and J lost 5 bases. The CDR3 region is CAWRARPGTDNSPLHF. The DNA for the CDR3 is TGTGCCTGGAGAGCGCGGCCCGGGACAGATAATTCACCCCTCCACTTT. Combining the CDR3 with reference TRBV30 and TRBJ1-6 gives the whole variable domain SQTIHQWPATLVQPVGSPLSLECTVEGTSNPNLYWYRQAAGRGLQLLFYSVGIGQISSEVPQNLSASRPQDRQFILSSKKLLLSDSGFYLCAWRARPGTDNSPLHFGNGTRLTVT.

This clone was detected only a few times. The gene calls are TRBV27 and TRBJ1-2; D is perhaps TRBD1 (6 bases). The CDR3 is 14 amino acids. Deletions cut 5 bases from V and 4 bases from J, with 14 bases between. Germline V gene sequence: CDR1 MNHEY, CDR2 SMNVEV (reference sequence). The CDR3 reads CASSINSGAYGYTF. The DNA of the CDR3 is TGTGCCAGCAGTATAAACTCAGGGGCCTATGGCTACACCTTC.

There are a few counts of this clone. The DNA of the CDR3 is TGTGCCAGCAGCTTAGTCCCGGACCCTAGCATCGGGCAGTACTTC. Protein product: CASSLVPDPSIGQYF. V is TRBV7-9 and J is TRBJ2-7; D may be TRBD2 (5 bases). Per the germline V gene, CDR1 is SEHNR and CDR2 is FQNEAQ (reference sequence). The V and J ends lost 1 base and 9 bases respectively, with 19 bases between them. The CDR3 loop spans 15 amino acids.

The CDR3 bases are TGCGCCACCAGGCAGGGGGGACCTAATGAAAAACTGTTTTTT. This translates into CATRQGGPNEKLFF. The chain combines TRBV5-1 with TRBJ1-4, with 7 bases aligning to TRBD1. The CDR3 totals 14 residues. V was pared by 9 bases and J by 3 bases, with 8 bases of the junction left unmatched. CDR1 SGHRS and CDR2 YFSETQ come from the germline V gene.

This clone was seen more than once but under ten times. This chain uses TRBV7-9 with TRBJ1-4, with 8 bases lining up with TRBD1. Germline values: CDR1 SEHNR, CDR2 FQNEAQ (reference sequence). The CDR3 is 14 amino acids. Unmatched junction bases numbered 7, after V lost 5 bases and J lost 8 bases. The CDR3 here is CASSPGTGTEKLFF. The CDR3 DNA is TGTGCCAGCAGCCCTGGGACAGGAACCGAAAAACTGTTTTTT.

V gene TRBV4-2 combines with J gene TRBJ1-4; TRBD1 might be the D (6 bases). CDR1 is LGHNA, CDR2 YNFKEQ, per germline. The V and J ends lost 4 bases and 3 bases respectively, with 9 bases between them. This CDR3 region has 14 residues. CDR3 in amino acids: CASSLQGSNEKLFF. CDR3 DNA sequence: TGTGCCAGCAGCCTCCAGGGGTCTAATGAAAAACTGTTTTTT.

With respect to this clone: The junction does not match germline at one end; this may be a read error. This specimen includes other DNA sequences encoding the same CDR3. The chain joins TRBV19 to TRBJ1-1, with D possibly TRBD1 on 6 matching bases. CDR1 and CDR2 from the germline V gene are LNHDA and SQIVND (reference sequence). The CDR3 runs to 14 residues. DNA of the CDR3: TGTGCCAGTAGTATGTTGGGGGCGAGGACTGAGGCTTTCTTT. Translating gives CASSMLGARTEAFF.

This clone came up a few times. The V call is TRBV4-1, the J call TRBJ1-4, with TRBD1 matching 10 bases. Trimming removed 0 bases from V and 6 bases from J; junction bases left unmatched: 10. CDR1 is MGHRA and CDR2 is YSYEKL in the germline V gene. The CDR3 runs to 18 residues. CDR3: CASSQERQGAFGDEKLFF. Here the CDR3 DNA reads TGCGCCAGCAGCCAAGAACGACAGGGGGCATTCGGAGATGAAAAACTGTTTTTT.

The J gene is TRBJ2-5, the V gene TRBV27; D not certain. TRBJ2-7 matches the DNA end more closely, so the J call is doubtful. There are 13 residues in the CDR3. Germline CDR1 reads MNHEY; CDR2 reads SMNVEV (reference sequence). CDR3 nucleotide sequence: TGTGCCAGCAGTGACGGGTATGGGTACGAGCAGTACTTC. Residues: CASSDGYGYEQYF.

The rearrangement joins TRBV9 to TRBJ2-2, with D perhaps TRBD1 (6 bases). CDR1 and CDR2 from the germline V gene are SGDLS and YYNGEE. V lost 0 bases to trimming and J lost 6 bases, with 15 bases between them. CDR3 length: 16 amino acids. CDR3 DNA sequence: TGTGCCAGCAGCGTAGACAGGGTTGTGGAGGCCGGGGAGCTGTTTTTT. This encodes CASSVDRVVEAGELFF.

This clone was picked up a small number of times. The gene calls are TRBV4-3 and TRBJ1-5; D call uncertain. Trimming took 0 bases from V and 4 from J, leaving 7 bases between them. This CDR3 has 14 residues. Per the germline V gene, CDR1 is LGHNA and CDR2 is YSLEER. The CDR3 sequence is CASSQDVRNQPQHF. DNA of the CDR3: TGCGCCAGCAGCCAAGATGTACGGAATCAGCCCCAGCATTTT.

The chain combines TRBV2 with TRBJ2-7, with a tentative D call TRBD1 (5 bases). Between the trimmed V and J ends, which lost 0 bases and 2 bases, there was a span of 11 bases. Per germline, CDR1 SNHLY and CDR2 FYNNEI. The CDR3 sequence is 15 residues long. The CDR3 loop is CASSEASVRAYEQYF. CDR3 DNA sequence: TGTGCCAGCAGTGAAGCATCGGTCAGGGCCTACGAGCAGTACTTC.

CDR3 DNA: TGTGCCAGCAGCGTAGGGCAGGCGACCTACGAGCAGTACTTC. Its translation is CASSVGQATYEQYF. The chain employs TRBV9 and TRBJ2-7; no clear D gene. The V gene lost 0 bases and the J gene lost 2 bases, with 9 bases spanning the gap. The CDR3 loop spans 14 amino acids. CDR1 SGDLS and CDR2 YYNGEE come from the germline V gene.

CDR3 sequence reads: CASYGGIAGNTIYF. CDR3 bases: TGTGCCAGCTACGGAGGAATCGCTGGAAACACCATATATTTT. This chain joins TRBV28 and TRBJ1-3; D ambiguous. Trimming left V 8 bases short and J 2 bases short, with 13 bases between. This CDR3 has 14 amino acids. Germline loops: CDR1 MDHEN, CDR2 SYDVKM.

The V call is TRBV5-4, the J call TRBJ1-1; 7 bases agree with TRBD1. The CDR3 runs to 16 residues. Germline CDR1 reads SGHNT; CDR2 reads YYREEE (reference sequence). V dropped 2 bases and J dropped 1; count of bases not matched to a gene: 8. CDR3 DNA sequence: TGTGCCAGCAGCTTTCAGACAGGGCGGGGGAACACTGAAGCTTTCTTT. This gives the protein CASSFQTGRGNTEAFF.

J is TRBJ1-5 and V is TRBV30; D is unresolved. The germline V gene has CDR1 GTSNPN and CDR2 SVGIG (reference sequence). CDR3 length equals 13 residues. Trimming shortened V by 3 bases and J by 2 bases, and 8 bases separated the two germline ends. The CDR3 DNA reads as TGTGCCTGGAGCCCGGAGGGCAATCAGCCCCAGCATTTT. Its protein product is CAWSPEGNQPQHF.

The V and J genes are TRBV6-6 and TRBJ2-3, with TRBD1 matching over 12 bases. This CDR3 spans 16 amino acids. Germline CDR1 MNHNY, CDR2 SVGAGI (reference sequence). Trimming took 6 bases from V and 5 from J; bases not matched to a gene: 9. The CDR3 protein is CASSAPGQGAGDTQYF. In DNA form, the CDR3 reads TGTGCCAGCAGCGCCCCGGGACAGGGGGCTGGAGATACGCAGTATTTT.

V and J are TRBV27 and TRBJ2-2; perhaps TRBD1 as D (5 bases). The CDR3 is 15 residues long. Deletions cut 6 bases from V and 6 bases from J, with 17 bases between. The germline V gene encodes CDR1 MNHEY and CDR2 SMNVEV (reference sequence). This CDR3 is CASRATGAKPGELFF. The CDR3 nucleotides are TGTGCCAGCAGGGCGACTGGGGCTAAGCCCGGGGAGCTGTTTTTT.

The V gene is TRBV28, the J gene TRBJ1-3; no clear D. The CDR3 extends over 16 amino acids. In germline, CDR1 is MDHEN, CDR2 SYDVKM. The germline V and J ends were trimmed by 6 bases and 0 bases, with 15 bases remaining between them. CDR3 sequence reads: CASSPPLRASGNTIYF. The CDR3 nucleotides read TGTGCCAGCAGCCCTCCCCTGCGCGCCTCTGGAAACACCATATATTTT.